A selection of T cell receptor beta chains follows, all from one sample in a study of T-cell reconstitution after alpha-beta-depleted transplantation in children. MiXCR, run by TCRdb on the PCR reads, gives a single entry per CDR3 protein. The table shows about a million distinct CDR3 sequences, with about 29% occurring only once. This sample comprised PBMCs, mostly from graft donor cells, obtained 360 days after TCRalphabeta/CD19-depleted stem cell transplant. Receptors originate from a boy under two years old who had a stem cell transplant for SCID, so the T cells may come from the graft donor. The CDR3 runs from the conserved cysteine through the conserved F or W. D genes are given only for firm matches. Where a row states a size, it is once, few, many or the class of an expanded clone; other rows omit it.

TRBJ1-3 few - TRBV3-1 TGTGCCAGCAGCCAATTCTCTGGAAACACCATATATTTT CASSQFSGNTIYF
TRBJ2-5 - - TRBV4-1 TGCGCCAGCAGCCAAGATAGTACGCGGGAACAGGGGACCCAGTGCTTC CASSQDSTREQGTQCF
TRBJ1-2 - - TRBV20-1 TGCAGTTTCACCGCGCCAGGGGGCTACACCTTC CSFTAPGGYTF
TRBJ2-2 few - TRBV10-2 TGCGCCAGCAGGGGGGGGGCTGCGAACACCGGGGAGCTGTTTTTT CASRGGAANTGELFF
TRBJ2-5 - - TRBV12-3/TRBV12-4 TGTGCCAGCAGTTTACCAAGAGGGGTGCAAGAGACCCAGTACTTC CASSLPRGVQETQYF
TRBJ1-1 - - TRBV5-1 TGCGCCAGCAGCTTGGCCTTTAGGATGGCAGGGGTCAAACCAAACACTGAAGCTTTCTTT CASSLAFRMAGVKPNTEAFF
TRBJ2-1 - TRBD2 TRBV6-5 TGTGCCAGCAGTTACCCGGGAGGTGAGCAGTTCTTC CASSYPGGEQFF
TRBJ1-3 few - TRBV7-8 TGTGCCAGCAGCTTCGGCTTTGGCTCTGGAAACACCATATATTTT CASSFGFGSGNTIYF
TRBJ2-5 few TRBD2 TRBV7-9 TGTGCCAGCAGCTCAAATCCGCGGGGGTTGGCAGAGACCCAGTACTTC CASSSNPRGLAETQYF
TRBJ2-2 few TRBD2 TRBV6-5 TGTGCCAGCAGCCCACTAGCGGAGTACACCGGGGAGCTGTTTTTT CASSPLAEYTGELFF
TRBJ2-5 few - TRBV5-1 TGCGCCAGCAGCGACGGACGGTTTTTAGAGACCCAGTACTTC CASSDGRFLETQYF